Listed below are T cell receptor beta chains from one sample, sequenced in a study of T cell responses to AZD1222 COVID-19 vaccine. Measured with immunoSEQ multiplex PCR; TCRdb has only the in-frame clones, and not every one. The sample lists 100,000 or so clones, roughly nine tenths seen once, with roughly 45% in the top ten. This specimen was peripheral blood, taken 28 days after the second AZD1222 dose. The receptors shown here come from an adult who received the AZD1222 COVID-19 vaccine. Each CDR3 is given with its conserved first and last residue. The order of the fields is D gene, clone size, J gene, V gene, CDR3 DNA, CDR3 protein. D genes are given only for firm matches. The size of a clone is reported for some rows only, either as once, few or many, or as a class for expanded clones.

. | . | TRBJ1-4 | TRBV19 | TGTGCCAGTAGTACCGGCCTGGTCCAGGAAAAACTGTTTTTT | CASSTGLVQEKLFF
TRBD1 | . | TRBJ2-3 | TRBV28 | TGTGCCAGCAGTTCGGGACAGGGCACAGATACGCAGTATTTT | CASSSGQGTDTQYF
TRBD1 | . | TRBJ1-2 | TRBV24-1 | TGTGCCACCAGTGATTTAACAGGGGACTATGGCTACACCTTC | CATSDLTGDYGYTF
TRBD1 | . | TRBJ1-2 | TRBV7-9 | TGTGCCAGCAGCTTAGGACAGGGGGCTTTTTACTATGGCTACACCTTC | CASSLGQGAFYYGYTF
. | . | TRBJ1-4 | TRBV19 | TGTGCCAGTAGTGCAGGGACTGGAGAAAAACTGTTTTTT | CASSAGTGEKLFF
. | . | TRBJ2-7 | TRBV28 | TGTGCCAGCACCTCAGGGTTGCGCGAGCAGTACTTC | CASTSGLREQYF
. | . | TRBJ2-7 | TRBV27 | TGTGCCAGCAGTGTAGGACCCACAGGGTACGAGCAGTACTTC | CASSVGPTGYEQYF
. | . | TRBJ1-5 | TRBV9 | TGTGCCAGCAGCGTAGGTGGGGGCGCGGAGCCCCAGCATTTT | CASSVGGGAEPQHF
. | few | TRBJ1-1 | TRBV6-5 | TGTGCCAGCAGGCCGGGGTGGGGGGCTGACACTGAAGCTTTCTTT | CASRPGWGADTEAFF
. | once | TRBJ1-3 | TRBV5-1 | TGCGCCAGCAGCCCACAGGGCCGTACCCAACTCTCTGGAAACACCATATATTTT | CASSPQGRTQLSGNTIYF
TRBD2 | . | TRBJ2-5 | TRBV11-3 | TGTGCCAGCAGCCCAAGCGGGCGGGGGGAGACCCAGTACTTC | CASSPSGRGETQYF
. | . | TRBJ1-5 | TRBV11-2 | TGTGCCAGCAGCTTAGGCAGGGGCAATCAGCCCCAGCATTTT | CASSLGRGNQPQHF
. | . | TRBJ1-2 | TRBV15 | TGTGCCACCAGCAGAGGGGGGGAAGGCTACACCTTC | CATSRGGEGYTF
. | . | TRBJ2-7 | TRBV29-1 | TGCAGCGTTGAAGATCTAGGGACATCGGGCACCTACGAGCAGTACTTC | CSVEDLGTSGTYEQYF
. | few | TRBJ1-2 | TRBV20-1 | TGCAGTGCTAGTCATCAGGGTGACTATGGCTACACCTTC | CSASHQGDYGYTF
. | . | TRBJ2-7 | TRBV11-2 | TGTGCCAGCTCAGGGGCCTACGAGCAGTACTTC | CASSGAYEQYF
. | . | TRBJ2-1 | TRBV7-3 | TGTGCCAGCAGCTCCAACCCACCGGGCCCTAATAATGAGCAGTTCTTC | CASSSNPPGPNNEQFF
. | . | TRBJ1-2 | TRBV27 | TGTGCCAGCAGCCCCCAACTGGTCTGGGGCTACACCTTC | CASSPQLVWGYTF
TRBD2 | . | TRBJ2-1 | TRBV4-1 | TGCGCCAGCAGCCAAGTTCCACGACTAGCGGGGTTAAACAATGAGCAGTTCTTC | CASSQVPRLAGLNNEQFF
. | . | TRBJ1-3 | TRBV20-1 | TGCAGTGCTACTGAGGCGCGGGGAAACACCATATATTTT | CSATEARGNTIYF
. | . | TRBJ2-1 | TRBV29-1 | TGCAGCACAGACACCGGACCTAAAAATGAGCAGTTCTTC | CSTDTGPKNEQFF
TRBD1 | . | TRBJ2-1 | TRBV23-1 | TGCGCCTTCCCCGGGACAGGGTATTTCAATGAGCAGTTCTTC | CAFPGTGYFNEQFF
. | . | TRBJ1-1 | TRBV5-5 | TGTGCCAGCAGCTTGGCCGGGAACACTGAAGCTTTCTTT | CASSLAGNTEAFF
. | . | TRBJ1-2 | TRBV2 | TGTGCCAGCAGCCCACAGGGAGGATATAACTATGGCTACACCTTC | CASSPQGGYNYGYTF
. | . | TRBJ2-1 | TRBV7-2 | TGTGCCAGCAGCTTAGCCGGGGGCTATTACAATGAGCAGTTCTTC | CASSLAGGYYNEQFF
. | . | TRBJ2-7 | TRBV7-2 | TGTGCCAGCAGCTCAAGGGGAGAGGTAAACTACGAGCAGTACTTC | CASSSRGEVNYEQYF
. | . | TRBJ2-3 | TRBV9 | TGTGCCAGCAGCCCCCGGTGGGACGTCACAGATACGCAGTATTTT | CASSPRWDVTDTQYF
. | . | TRBJ2-6 | TRBV7-8 | TGTGCCAGCAGCTTCGTAGGCTCTGGGGCCAACGTCCTGACTTTC | CASSFVGSGANVLTF
TRBD2 | . | TRBJ2-5 | TRBV30 | TGTGCCTGGAAATATAGCGGGAGCCGAGAGACCCAGTACTTC | CAWKYSGSRETQYF
. | once | TRBJ1-4 | TRBV18 | TGTGCCAGCTCACCACCGGCGAGTGAAAAACTGTTTTTT | CASSPPASEKLFF
. | . | TRBJ2-1 | TRBV2 | TGTGCCAGCACCCACAGTTACAATGAGCAGTTCTTC | CASTHSYNEQFF
TRBD2 | . | TRBJ2-7 | TRBV5-6 | TGTGCCAGCAGCCGGGCGACTAGCGGGAGATATTACGAGCAGTACTTC | CASSRATSGRYYEQYF
TRBD1 | . | TRBJ1-1 | TRBV28 | TGTGCCAGCAGTTCCAGGGGGCCTTTACGAAACACTGAAGCTTTCTTT | CASSSRGPLRNTEAFF
TRBD2 | . | TRBJ2-1 | TRBV11-2 | TGTGCCAGCAGCTTTCTAGCGGAGTCCTACAATGAGCAGTTCTTC | CASSFLAESYNEQFF
. | . | TRBJ1-5 | TRBV23-1 | TGCGCCAGCAGTCAATCGGAAGCCACCAATCAGCCCCAGCATTTT | CASSQSEATNQPQHF
. | . | TRBJ1-5 | TRBV3-1/TRBV3-2 | TGTGCCAGCAGCCCGGCGGCGGGCAATCAGCCCCAGCATTTT | CASSPAAGNQPQHF
. | . | TRBJ2-2 | TRBV7-2 | TGTGCCAGCAGCTTAGATTGGACCGGGGAGCTGTTTTTT | CASSLDWTGELFF
TRBD2 | . | TRBJ2-5 | TRBV19 | TGTGCCAGTAGTATCTCTAGCGGGAGAGGGGAGACCCAGTACTTC | CASSISSGRGETQYF
TRBD2 | . | TRBJ2-3 | TRBV7-3 | TGTGCCAGCAGCACGACTAGCGGGAGATATGATACGCAGTATTTT | CASSTTSGRYDTQYF
. | . | TRBJ2-7 | TRBV7-9 | TGTGCCAGCAGCTTTTCTGGGAACCTCACCTACGAGCAGTACTTC | CASSFSGNLTYEQYF
. | . | TRBJ2-5 | TRBV6-5 | TGTGCCAGCAGCGAGCAGGGTTCCGGGGAGACCCAGTACTTC | CASSEQGSGETQYF
. | . | TRBJ2-1 | TRBV28 | TGTGCCAGCAGTGACCCCCGCGGGAATTCCTACAATGAGCAGTTCTTC | CASSDPRGNSYNEQFF
. | . | TRBJ1-5 | TRBV28 | TGTGCCAGCAGTTCTAAGGGTCTCAATCAGCCCCAGCATTTT | CASSSKGLNQPQHF
. | . | TRBJ1-1 | TRBV11-2 | TGTGCCAGCGAGCTTTCTCAAGAGGCAAGGTATACTGAAGCTTTCTTT | CASELSQEARYTEAFF
. | . | TRBJ2-5 | TRBV6-5 | TGTGCCAGCAGTTACTCGAATCCGGGTCTGGAGACCCAGTACTTC | CASSYSNPGLETQYF
TRBD1 | . | TRBJ2-2 | TRBV5-1 | TGCGCCAGCAGCCCGGGACAGTGGGACACCGGGGAGCTGTTTTTT | CASSPGQWDTGELFF
. | few | TRBJ2-7 | TRBV19 | TGTGCCAGTAGTATGCTAGTCGGTGAGCAGTACTTC | CASSMLVGEQYF